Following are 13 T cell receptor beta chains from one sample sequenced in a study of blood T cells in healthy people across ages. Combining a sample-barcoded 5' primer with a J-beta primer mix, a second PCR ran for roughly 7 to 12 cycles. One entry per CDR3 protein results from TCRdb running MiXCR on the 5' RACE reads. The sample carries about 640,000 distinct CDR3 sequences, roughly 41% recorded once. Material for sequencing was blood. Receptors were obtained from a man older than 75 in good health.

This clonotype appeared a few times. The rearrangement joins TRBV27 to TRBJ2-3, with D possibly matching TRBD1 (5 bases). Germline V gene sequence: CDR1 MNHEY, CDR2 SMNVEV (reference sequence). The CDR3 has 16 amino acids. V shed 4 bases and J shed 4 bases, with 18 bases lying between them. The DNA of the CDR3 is TGTGCCAGCAGTTCCCCCATGGCGATAGGGGCAGATACGCAGTATTTT. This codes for CASSSPMAIGADTQYF.

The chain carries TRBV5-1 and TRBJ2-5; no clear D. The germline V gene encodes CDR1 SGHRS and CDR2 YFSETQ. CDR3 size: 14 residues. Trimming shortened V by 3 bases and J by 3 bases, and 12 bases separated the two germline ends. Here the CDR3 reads CASSSYRAEETQYF. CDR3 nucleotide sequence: TGCGCCAGCAGCTCCTACAGAGCCGAAGAGACCCAGTACTTC.

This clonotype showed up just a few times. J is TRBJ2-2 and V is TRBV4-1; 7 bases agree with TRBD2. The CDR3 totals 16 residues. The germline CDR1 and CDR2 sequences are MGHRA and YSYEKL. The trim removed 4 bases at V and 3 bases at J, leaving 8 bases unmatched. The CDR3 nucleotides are TGCGCCAGCAGCCCCATCCGGGGGAGGGACACCGGGGAGCTGTTTTTT. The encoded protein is CASSPIRGRDTGELFF.

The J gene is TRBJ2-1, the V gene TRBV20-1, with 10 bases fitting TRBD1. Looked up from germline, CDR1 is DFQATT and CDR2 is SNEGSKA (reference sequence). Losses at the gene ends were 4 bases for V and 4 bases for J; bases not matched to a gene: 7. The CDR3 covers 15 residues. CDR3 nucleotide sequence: TGCAGTGCTACGGGACAGGGGACGGCATACAATGAGCAGTTCTTC. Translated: CSATGQGTAYNEQFF.

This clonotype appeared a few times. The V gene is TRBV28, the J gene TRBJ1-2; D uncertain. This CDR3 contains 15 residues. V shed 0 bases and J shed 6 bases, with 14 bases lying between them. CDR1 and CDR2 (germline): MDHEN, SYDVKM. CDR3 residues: CASSLWPAEENGYTF. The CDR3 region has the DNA TGTGCCAGCAGTTTATGGCCAGCTGAGGAAAATGGCTACACCTTC.

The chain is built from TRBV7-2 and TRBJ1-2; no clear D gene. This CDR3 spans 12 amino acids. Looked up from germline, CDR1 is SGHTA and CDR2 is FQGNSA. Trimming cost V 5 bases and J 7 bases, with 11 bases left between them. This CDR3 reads CASSLQVGGYTF. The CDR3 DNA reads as TGTGCCAGCAGCCTCCAAGTGGGTGGCTACACCTTC.

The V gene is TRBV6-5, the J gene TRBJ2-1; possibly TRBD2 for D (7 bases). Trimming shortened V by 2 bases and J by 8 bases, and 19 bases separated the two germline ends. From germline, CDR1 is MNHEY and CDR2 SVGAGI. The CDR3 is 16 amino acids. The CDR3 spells CASSYTPAGAGDEQFF. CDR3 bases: TGTGCCAGCAGTTACACGCCGGCAGGGGCGGGGGATGAGCAGTTCTTC.

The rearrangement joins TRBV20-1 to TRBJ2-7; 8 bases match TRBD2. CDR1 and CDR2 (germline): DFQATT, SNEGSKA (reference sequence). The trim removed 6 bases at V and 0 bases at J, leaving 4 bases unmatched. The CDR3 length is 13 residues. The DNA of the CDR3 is TGCAGTGCAAGCGGGAGTGTCTCCTACGAGCAGTACTTC. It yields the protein CSASGSVSYEQYF.

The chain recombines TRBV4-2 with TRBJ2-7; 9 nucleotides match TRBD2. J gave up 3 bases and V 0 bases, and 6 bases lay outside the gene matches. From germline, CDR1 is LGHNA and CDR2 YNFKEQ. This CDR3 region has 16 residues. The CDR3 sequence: CASSQEYTSGLYEQYF. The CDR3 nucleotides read TGTGCCAGCAGCCAAGAGTACACTAGCGGGCTCTACGAGCAGTACTTC.

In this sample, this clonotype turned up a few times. The CDR3 spells CASSQDQGTNEKLFF. The CDR3 nucleotides read TGTGCCAGCTCACAGGACCAGGGAACTAATGAAAAACTGTTTTTT. The gene calls are TRBV18 and TRBJ1-4, with a weak D call TRBD1 (5 bases). Trimming shortened V by 4 bases and J by 1 base, and 10 bases separated the two germline ends. Germline CDR1 and CDR2: KGHSH and LQKENI. The length of the CDR3 is 15 residues.

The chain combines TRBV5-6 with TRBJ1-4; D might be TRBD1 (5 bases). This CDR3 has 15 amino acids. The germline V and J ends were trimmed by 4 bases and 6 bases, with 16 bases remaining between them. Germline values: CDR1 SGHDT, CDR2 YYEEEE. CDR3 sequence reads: CASSLQDTTYEKLFF. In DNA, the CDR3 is TGTGCCAGCAGCCTACAGGACACCACCTATGAAAAACTGTTTTTT.

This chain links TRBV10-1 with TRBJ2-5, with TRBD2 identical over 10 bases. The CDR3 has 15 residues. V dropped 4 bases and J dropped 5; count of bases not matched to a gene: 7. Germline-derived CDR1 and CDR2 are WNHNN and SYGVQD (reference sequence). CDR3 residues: CASSGSGRADETQYF. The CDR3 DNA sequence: TGCGCCAGCAGTGGAAGCGGGAGGGCGGACGAGACCCAGTACTTC.

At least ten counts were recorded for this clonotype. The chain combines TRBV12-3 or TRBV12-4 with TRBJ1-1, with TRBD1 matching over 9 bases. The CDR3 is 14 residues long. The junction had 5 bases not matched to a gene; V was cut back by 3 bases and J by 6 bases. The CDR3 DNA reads TGTGCCAGCAGTTTTCGACAGGGGGGCTCTGAAGCTTTCTTT. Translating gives CASSFRQGGSEAFF.